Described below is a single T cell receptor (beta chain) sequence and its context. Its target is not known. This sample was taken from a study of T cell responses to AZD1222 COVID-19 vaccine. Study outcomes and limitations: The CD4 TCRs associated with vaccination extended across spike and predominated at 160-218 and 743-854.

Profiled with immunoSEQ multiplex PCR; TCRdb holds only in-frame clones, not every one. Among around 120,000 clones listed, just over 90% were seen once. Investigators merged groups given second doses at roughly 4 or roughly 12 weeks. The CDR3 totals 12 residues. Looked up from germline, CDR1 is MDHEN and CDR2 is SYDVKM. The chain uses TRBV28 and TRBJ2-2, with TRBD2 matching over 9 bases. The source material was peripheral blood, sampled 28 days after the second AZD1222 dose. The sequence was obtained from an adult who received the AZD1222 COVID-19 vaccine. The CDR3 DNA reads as TGTCTTAGCGGGAGAGGCACCGGGGAGCTGTTTTTT. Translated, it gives CLSGRGTGELFF.